This T cell receptor beta chain derives from a study of shared clonotypes between healthy human individuals (dated by TCRdb to the early 2020s). With regard to the full study: A few men and a couple of women, aged 18 to 49 years, made up the cohort. For each donor, three plates each were used for CD4 naive and CD4 memory, two plates were used for CD8 naive, and one plate was used for CD8 memory. The study deeply sequenced blood TCR repertoires of five healthy adults to estimate repertoire size and the extent of clonotype sharing between individuals. Different laboratories and diverse techniques were used to prepare libraries and sequence TCR repertoires, to increase sequencing depth and limit assay-specific biases. Each donor's leukapheresis produced roughly between roughly 0.94 and 9.5 billion PBMCs.

On the study overall, not on this receptor specifically: Sampling was limited to blood, and TCR repertoires in tissue likely differ from TCR repertoires in blood. Even with the large sequencing depth, rarefaction of the sorted-subset datasets indicated that sequencing was incomplete. Naive subsets generally had larger estimated clonotype richness than memory subsets. The genetic and exposure-history diversity represented was limited by the small number of donors. Clonotypes shared by all four sorted-subset donors showed higher generation probabilities than non-shared clonotypes. Pairwise subsampling indicated that sequencing depth was expected to affect the degree of clonotype sharing among donors. When several donors were compared, the shared fraction of clonotypes was 5% to 6.5% for naive CD4, more than 3% for naive CD8, 2.3% for memory CD4, and 0.4% for memory CD8.

To note about this clone: No antigen is known for it. No per-base quality is available; no much larger clone lies one base away.

Using the deep immunoSEQ assay, TCR CDR3 regions were amplified from genomic DNA by multiplex PCR. Extracted genomic DNA from each cell subset was spread evenly across all wells of several immunoSEQ 96-well plates, with each plate serving as a replicate. For sorted subsets, around 200 ng genomic DNA, equal to approximately 30,000 T cell genomes, was loaded into each replicate PCR. The purified libraries were quantified using a Qubit 3.0 fluorometer, sized with a Bioanalyzer 2100, and then quantified again using the KAPA Library Quantification kit. Each immunoSEQ 96-well plate was sequenced on its own single-read 150-cycle Illumina NextSeq 550 flow cell. Under the source paper's analysis protocol: The immunoSEQ output contained only junctional sequences without quality scores, so filtering could not match that applied to full-length reads. Sequences were annotated with PyIR, a Python wrapper for IgBLAST v1.9, using IMGT germline references to assign V/J genes and CDR3. Reads were removed for weak V/J assignments (E-value above 1e-6), missing CDR3, stop codons, out-of-frame junctions, or ambiguous translated residues. V3J clonotypes were defined by identical inferred V gene, J gene, and CDR3 amino acid sequence. Percentage overlap between repertoires was calculated by dividing the number of shared unique clonotypes by the size of the smaller repertoire. Repertoire richness was assessed with RTK rarefaction, the Chao1 estimator, and Recon v2.1 estimates of unobserved clonotypes. Generation probabilities for all TCRbeta clonotypes obtained by the gDNA method from a few donors were computed using OLGA. In its TCRdb copy, this immuneACCESS table keeps in-frame sequences only and misses some clones. Where compared with another copy, unresolved V genes explain less than half of these, and the others have no known cause. The V and J calls and clone size are taken from that table; D and trimming were inferred from the DNA. Recorded for this sample are around 1,000,000 clones; 60% to 85% of them occurred a single time. Of the sample, more than 0.85% falls within the top ten clones.

Donors were healthy HIV-negative adults with no recently reported acute infections or vaccinations. Every donor was a Caucasian adult residing in Nashville, Tennessee, USA. CD4+ T cells were enriched through magnetic negative selection, after which naive cells were positively selected on CD45RA and the remaining negative fraction served as the memory subset. Blood was collected by leukapheresis, and PBMCs were isolated by Ficoll-Histopaque density gradient centrifugation and then cryopreserved in liquid nitrogen vapor phase. Purity and quantity of every magnetically sorted T cell population were checked by analytical flow cytometry. Genomic DNA was isolated from every sorted fraction and measured by UV absorbance on a Nanodrop 2000c. Via the germline V gene (reference sequence), CDR1 is SEHNR and CDR2 FQNEAQ. From the cysteine through the phenylalanine, the CDR3 covers 17 amino acids. This entry keeps only the CDR3 DNA: 51 bases, framed from base 1. The V end gives up 5 bases and the J end 0 bases, leaving 7 bases in the junction not matched to a gene.

This sequence was found in a man between 18 and 35 years old in good health. Some clones in this sample may be carry-over from other donors' samples. The sample taken for sequencing was memory CD4+ T cells from PBMCs. Per the publication, the cell subset or site label means: CD45RA-negative fraction. Here the chain combines TRBV7-9 and TRBJ2-6, and 7 bases in between align with TRBD1. The DNA sequence is TGTGCCAGCAGCCTGCGACAGGGAACCTCTGGGGCCAACGTCCTGACTTTC. Translated, this gives CASSLRQGTSGANVLTF.